A selection of T cell receptor beta chains follows, all from one sample in a study of control samples from healthy donors and cancer patients. Libraries were prepared by immunoSEQ multiplex PCR; TCRdb keeps only in-frame clonotypes and omits some of them. Of more than 85,000 clones detected, 88% appear once; the ten largest clones hold around 4%. The sample was PBMCs. These receptors originate from a woman aged 60-70 years with lung cancer. The CDR3 runs from the conserved cysteine through the conserved F or W.

v_call cdr3_aa
TRBV29-1 CSVGGVEGFF
TRBV11-2 CASSPSGGFQETQYF
TRBV18 CASSPPSTSGGYNEQFF
TRBV11-1 CASTKYQTPQETQYF
TRBV3-1/TRBV3-2 CASSQDGGKTEAFF
TRBV10-1 CASRAGQGEDFQFF
TRBV4-1 CASSQDSGHGYTF
TRBV9 CASSEESPGELFF
TRBV7-9 CASSLAGANTGELFF
TRBV18 CASSPQDVGLGTGELFF
TRBV9 CASSVGSLGTEAFF
TRBV5-1 CASSLDPTSTEAFF
TRBV4-3 CASSQSQGQPQHF
TRBV7-3 CASSSGQQETQYF
TRBV7-2 CASSLGTGKNQPQHF
TRBV5-4 CASSPGQSSYTF
TRBV3-1/TRBV3-2 CASSKVTSGGEETQYF
TRBV5-1 CASSVDGNSGNTIYF
TRBV18 CASSPGRNTGELFF